The TCR beta chain described here comes from a study of blood T cell repertoires in COVID-19. Some clones are missing from TCRdb's copy, which holds only in-frame ones; the method was immunoSEQ multiplex PCR. The sample holds a few hundred thousand clones, about 88% seen once. CDR1 is MNHEY and CDR2 is SVGAGI in the germline V gene. After removal of 5 bases from V and 5 bases from J, the junction contained 9 bases not matched to a gene. The CDR3 has 15 amino acids. Sequencing was done on a sample of peripheral blood. This sequence joins TRBV6-5 and TRBJ2-1; TRBD2 matches 7 bases. This clonotype originated in a man aged 50-60 years with COVID-19, enrolled during active disease. CDR3 in amino acids: CASSPAGGGDNEQFF. The CDR3, as DNA: TGTGCCAGCAGTCCCGCTGGGGGAGGGGACAATGAGCAGTTCTTC.